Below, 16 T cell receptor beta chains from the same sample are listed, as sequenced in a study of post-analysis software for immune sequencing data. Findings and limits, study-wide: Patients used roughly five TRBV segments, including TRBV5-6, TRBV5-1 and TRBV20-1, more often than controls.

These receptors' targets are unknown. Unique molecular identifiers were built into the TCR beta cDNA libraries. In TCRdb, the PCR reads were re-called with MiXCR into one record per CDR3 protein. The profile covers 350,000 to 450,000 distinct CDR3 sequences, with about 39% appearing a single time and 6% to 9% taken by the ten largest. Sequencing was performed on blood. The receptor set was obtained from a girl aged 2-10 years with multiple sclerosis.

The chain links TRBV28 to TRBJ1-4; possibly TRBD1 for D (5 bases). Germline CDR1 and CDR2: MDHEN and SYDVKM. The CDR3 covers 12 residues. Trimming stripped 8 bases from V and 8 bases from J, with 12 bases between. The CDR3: CASGPWGEKLFF. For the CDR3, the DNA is TGTGCCAGCGGGCCCTGGGGGGAAAAACTGTTTTTT.

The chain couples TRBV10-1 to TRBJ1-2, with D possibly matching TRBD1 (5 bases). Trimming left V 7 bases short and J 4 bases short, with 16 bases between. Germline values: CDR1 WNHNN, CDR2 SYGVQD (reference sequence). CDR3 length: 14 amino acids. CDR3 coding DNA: TGCGCCAGCACCCAAAACGACAGAGCCTATGGCTACACCTTC. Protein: CASTQNDRAYGYTF.

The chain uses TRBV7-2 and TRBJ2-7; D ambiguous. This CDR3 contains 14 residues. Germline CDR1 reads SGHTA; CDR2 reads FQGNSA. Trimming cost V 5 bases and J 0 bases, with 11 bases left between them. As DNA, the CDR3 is TGTGCCAGCAGCGCCCCCGGAGACTCCTACGAGCAGTACTTC. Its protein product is CASSAPGDSYEQYF.

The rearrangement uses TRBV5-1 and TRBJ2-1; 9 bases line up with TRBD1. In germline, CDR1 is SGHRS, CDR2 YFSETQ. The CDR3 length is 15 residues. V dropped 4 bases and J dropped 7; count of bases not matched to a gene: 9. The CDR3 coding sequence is TGCGCCAGCAGCGTTCAGGGACAGGGAACTAATGAGCAGTTCTTC. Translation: CASSVQGQGTNEQFF.

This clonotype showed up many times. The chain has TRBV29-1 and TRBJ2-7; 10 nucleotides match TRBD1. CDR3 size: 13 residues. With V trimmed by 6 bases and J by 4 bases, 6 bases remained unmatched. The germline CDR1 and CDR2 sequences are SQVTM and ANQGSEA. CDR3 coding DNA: TGCAGCGTAACCGGGACAGGGGTGTACGAGCAGTACTTC. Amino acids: CSVTGTGVYEQYF.

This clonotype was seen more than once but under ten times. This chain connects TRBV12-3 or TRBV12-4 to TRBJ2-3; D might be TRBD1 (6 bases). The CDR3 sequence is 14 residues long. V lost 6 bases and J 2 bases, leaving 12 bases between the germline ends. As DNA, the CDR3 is TGTGCCAGCAGCGAACAGGGTTTCACAGATACGCAGTATTTT. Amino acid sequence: CASSEQGFTDTQYF.

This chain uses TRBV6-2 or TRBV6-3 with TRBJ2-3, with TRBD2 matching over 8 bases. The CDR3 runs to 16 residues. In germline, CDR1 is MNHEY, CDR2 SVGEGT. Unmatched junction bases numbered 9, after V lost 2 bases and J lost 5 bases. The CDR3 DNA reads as TGTGCCAGCAGTTACGTCCGGGCGGGAGGTGGAGATACGCAGTATTTT. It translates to CASSYVRAGGGDTQYF.

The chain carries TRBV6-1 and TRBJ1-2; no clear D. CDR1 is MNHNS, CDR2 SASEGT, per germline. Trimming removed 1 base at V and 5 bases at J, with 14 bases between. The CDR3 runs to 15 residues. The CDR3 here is CASSEEGSDLYGYTF. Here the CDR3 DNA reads TGTGCCAGCAGTGAAGAGGGTTCGGACCTTTATGGCTACACCTTC.

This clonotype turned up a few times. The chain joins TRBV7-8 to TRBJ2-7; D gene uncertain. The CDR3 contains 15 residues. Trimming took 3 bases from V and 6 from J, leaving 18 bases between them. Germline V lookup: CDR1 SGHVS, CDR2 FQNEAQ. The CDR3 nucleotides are TGTGCCAGCAGCTTTTTCTCCGAGGCGGTCGGCGAGCAGTACTTC. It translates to CASSFFSEAVGEQYF.

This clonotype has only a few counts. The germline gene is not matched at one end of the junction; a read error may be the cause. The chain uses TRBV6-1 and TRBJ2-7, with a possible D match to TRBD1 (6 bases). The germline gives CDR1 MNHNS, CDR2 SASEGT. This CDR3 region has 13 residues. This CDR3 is CASFRQASHEQYF. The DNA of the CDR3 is TGTGCCAGCTTTCGACAGGCCTCCCACGAGCAGTACTTC.

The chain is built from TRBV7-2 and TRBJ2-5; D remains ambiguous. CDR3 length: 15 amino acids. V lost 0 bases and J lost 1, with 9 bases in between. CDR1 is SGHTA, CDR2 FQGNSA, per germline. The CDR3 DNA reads TGTGCCAGCAGCTTAGCTGGCCCCGCCCAAGAGACCCAGTACTTC. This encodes CASSLAGPAQETQYF. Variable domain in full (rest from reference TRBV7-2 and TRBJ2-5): GAGVSQSPSNKVTEKGKDVELRCDPISGHTALYWYRQSLGQGLEFLIYFQGNSAPDKSGLPSDRFSAERTGGSVSTLTIQRTQQEDSAVYLCASSLAGPAQETQYFGPGTRLLVL.

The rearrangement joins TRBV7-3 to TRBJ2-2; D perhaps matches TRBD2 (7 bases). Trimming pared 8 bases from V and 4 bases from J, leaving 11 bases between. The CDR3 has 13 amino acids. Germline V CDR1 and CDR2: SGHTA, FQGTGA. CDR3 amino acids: CASGAGATGELFF. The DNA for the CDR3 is TGTGCCAGCGGGGCGGGGGCCACCGGGGAGCTGTTTTTT.

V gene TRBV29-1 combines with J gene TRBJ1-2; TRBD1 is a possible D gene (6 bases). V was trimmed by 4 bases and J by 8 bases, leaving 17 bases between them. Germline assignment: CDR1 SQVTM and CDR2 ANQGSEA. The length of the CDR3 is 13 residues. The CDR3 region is CSVAGDDVGGYTF. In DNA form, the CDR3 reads TGCAGCGTTGCAGGGGATGACGTGGGGGGCTACACCTTC.

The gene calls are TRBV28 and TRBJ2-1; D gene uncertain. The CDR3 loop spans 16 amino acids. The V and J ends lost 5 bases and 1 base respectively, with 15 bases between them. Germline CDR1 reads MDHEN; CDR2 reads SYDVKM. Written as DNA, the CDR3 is TGTGCCAGCAGTCTCCCCCTGGAAAGATCCTACAATGAGCAGTTCTTC. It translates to CASSLPLERSYNEQFF.

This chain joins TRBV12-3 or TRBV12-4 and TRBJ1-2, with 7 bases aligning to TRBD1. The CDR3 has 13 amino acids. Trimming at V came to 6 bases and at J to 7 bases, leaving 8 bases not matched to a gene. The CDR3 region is CASSQTGLSGYTF. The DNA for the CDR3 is TGTGCCAGCAGCCAGACAGGGTTGAGTGGCTACACCTTC.

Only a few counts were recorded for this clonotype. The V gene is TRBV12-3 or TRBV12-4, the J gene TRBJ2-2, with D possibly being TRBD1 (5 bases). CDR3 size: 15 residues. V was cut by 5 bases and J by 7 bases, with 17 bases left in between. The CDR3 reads CASSGQSRMGGELFF. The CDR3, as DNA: TGTGCCAGCAGTGGACAATCGCGTATGGGCGGGGAGCTGTTTTTT.